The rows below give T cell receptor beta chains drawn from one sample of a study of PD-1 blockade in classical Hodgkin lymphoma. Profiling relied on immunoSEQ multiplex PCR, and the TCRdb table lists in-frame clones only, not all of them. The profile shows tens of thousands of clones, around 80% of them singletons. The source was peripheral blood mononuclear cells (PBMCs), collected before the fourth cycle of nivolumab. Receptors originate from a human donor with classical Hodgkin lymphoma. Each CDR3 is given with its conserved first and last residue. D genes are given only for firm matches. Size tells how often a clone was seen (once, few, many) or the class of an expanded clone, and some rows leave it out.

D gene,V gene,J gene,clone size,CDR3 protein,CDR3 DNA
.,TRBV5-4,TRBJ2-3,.,CASSKGEDTQYF,TGTGCCAGCAGCAAAGGGGAAGATACGCAGTATTTT
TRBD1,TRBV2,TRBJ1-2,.,CASSTQGGGYYGYTF,TGTGCCAGCAGTACCCAGGGGGGAGGCTACTATGGCTACACCTTC
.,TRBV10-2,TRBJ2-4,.,CASSEQVAKNIQYF,TGCGCCAGCAGTGAACAGGTAGCCAAAAACATTCAGTACTTC
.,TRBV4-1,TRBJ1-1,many,CASSQVEGTRGLDGAFF,TGCGCCAGCAGCCAAGTGGAGGGGACTCGGGGACTTGATGGCGCTTTCTTT
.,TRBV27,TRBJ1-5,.,CASSLFGGSQPQHF,TGTGCCAGCAGTTTATTCGGGGGTAGTCAGCCCCAGCATTTT
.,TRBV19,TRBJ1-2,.,CASSIAGGDWGYTF,TGTGCCAGTAGTATAGCTGGGGGCGACTGGGGCTACACCTTC
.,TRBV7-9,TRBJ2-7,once,CASSLGFYEQYF,TGTGCCAGCAGCTTAGGGTTCTACGAGCAGTACTTC
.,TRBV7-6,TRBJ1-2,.,CASSLSPPGGGYGYTF,TGTGCCAGCAGCTTAAGCCCCCCCGGCGGGGGGTATGGCTACACCTTC
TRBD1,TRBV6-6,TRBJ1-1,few,CASSPGQGARSTEAFF,TGTGCCAGCAGCCCGGGACAGGGGGCGCGATCCACTGAAGCTTTCTTT
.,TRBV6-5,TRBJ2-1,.,CASSYGGHPNNEQFF,TGTGCCAGCAGTTACGGGGGACACCCGAACAATGAGCAGTTCTTC
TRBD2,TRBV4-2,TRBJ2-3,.,CASSRLIAGGTDTQYF,TGTGCCAGCAGCCGATTAATAGCGGGCGGCACAGATACGCAGTATTTT
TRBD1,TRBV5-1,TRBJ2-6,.,CATTRQGASGANVLTF,TGCGCCACCACTAGACAGGGGGCATCCGGGGCCAACGTCCTGACTTTC
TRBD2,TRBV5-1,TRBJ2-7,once,CASSLLAETYEQYF,TGCGCCAGCAGCTTACTAGCGGAGACCTACGAGCAGTACTTC
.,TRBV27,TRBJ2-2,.,CASSQYTGELFF,TGTGCCAGCAGTCAGTACACCGGGGAGCTGTTTTTT
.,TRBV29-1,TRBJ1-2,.,CSVERPPANYGYTF,TGCAGCGTTGAAAGACCCCCCGCTAACTATGGCTACACCTTC
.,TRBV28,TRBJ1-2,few,CASIGVGYGYTF,TGTGCCAGCATCGGGGTAGGCTATGGCTACACCTTC
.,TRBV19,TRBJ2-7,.,CASSIAAGTYEQYF,TGTGCCAGTAGTATAGCGGCAGGCACCTACGAGCAGTACTTC
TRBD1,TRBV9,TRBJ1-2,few,CASSARQGIGYTF,TGTGCCAGCAGCGCACGACAGGGAATTGGCTACACCTTC
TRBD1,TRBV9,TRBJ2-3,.,CASSARGVRTGGVDTQYF,TGTGCCAGCAGCGCCCGTGGGGTGAGGACAGGGGGCGTAGATACGCAGTATTTT
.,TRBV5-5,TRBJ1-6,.,CASSLDGANNSPLHF,TGTGCCAGCAGCTTGGATGGGGCAAATAATTCACCCCTCCACTTT
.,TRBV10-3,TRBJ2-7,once,CAISNRELYHEQYF,TGTGCCATCAGCAACAGGGAATTATACCACGAGCAGTACTTC
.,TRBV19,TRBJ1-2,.,CASGTSSSRLYGYTF,TGTGCCAGCGGGACTTCCTCCTCCCGCCTCTATGGCTACACCTTC
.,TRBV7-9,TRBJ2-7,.,CASSHRKYEQYF,TGTGCCAGCAGCCATCGCAAGTACGAGCAGTACTTC
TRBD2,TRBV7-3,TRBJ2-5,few,CASSLYLAGGKETQYF,TGTGCCAGCAGCTTATACCTAGCGGGAGGCAAAGAGACCCAGTACTTC
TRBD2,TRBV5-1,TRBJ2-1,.,CASSLVTSGVSSYNEQFF,TGCGCCAGCAGCTTGGTTACTAGCGGGGTAAGCTCCTACAATGAGCAGTTCTTC
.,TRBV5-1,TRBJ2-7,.,CASSLAQGLTYEQYF,TGCGCCAGCAGCTTGGCTCAGGGGCTGACGTACGAGCAGTACTTC
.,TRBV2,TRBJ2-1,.,CASSPNVLAEQFF,TGTGCCAGCAGCCCCAACGTTCTAGCGGAGCAGTTCTTC